Each of the 24 T cell receptor beta chains below was sequenced from the same sample in a study of OX40 agonist ivuxolimab in advanced cancers. TCRdb's table, derived via immunoSEQ multiplex PCR, lists solely in-frame clones and lacks some. Of 70,000 to 80,000 clones in the sample, about 88% were seen once. The sequencing here drew on CD4+ or CD8+ T cells sorted from blood, taken in a trial of the OX40 agonist ivuxolimab. Receptor source: an adult with an advanced solid tumor such as melanoma, head and neck, liver or kidney cancer.

The chain employs TRBV19 and TRBJ1-5; D possibly corresponds to TRBD1 (5 bases). Trimming stripped 4 bases from V and 3 bases from J, with 13 bases between. The CDR3 runs to 15 residues. Germline V gives CDR1 LNHDA, CDR2 SQIVND (reference sequence). The CDR3 nucleotides read TGTGCCAGTAGTAGGTCAGGGTCCTACAATCAGCCCCAGCATTTT. Its translation: CASSRSGSYNQPQHF. The whole variable domain, filled in from reference TRBV19 and TRBJ1-5, reads DGGITQSPKYLFRKEGQNVTLSCEQNLNHDAMYWYRQDPGQGLRLIYYSQIVNDFQKGDIAEGYSVSREKKESFPLTVTSAQKNPTAFYLCASSRSGSYNQPQHFGDGTRLSIL.

The CDR3 region has the DNA TGTGCCAGCAGTTACTCCGGGACTGACCCTTTGGAGCAGTACTTC. Residues: CASSYSGTDPLEQYF. V usage is TRBV6-5 and J usage is TRBJ2-7, with a tentative D call TRBD2 (6 bases). The germline V gene encodes CDR1 MNHEY and CDR2 SVGAGI. CDR3 length: 15 residues. V lost 0 bases and J lost 7, with 16 bases in between.

The chain uses TRBV7-6 and TRBJ2-7; D may be TRBD1 or TRBD2 (5 bases each). Germline V gene lookup returns CDR1 SGHVS and CDR2 FNYEAQ. This CDR3 has 19 residues. V was trimmed by 6 bases and J by 6 bases, leaving 33 bases between them. The CDR3 region has the DNA TGTGCCAGCAGATCGATGTGGGACGGTAGCCTCGGGCTGGACTGCGAGCAGTACTTC. The encoded protein is CASRSMWDGSLGLDCEQYF.

The rearrangement joins TRBV2 to TRBJ2-5, with 9 bases that match TRBD2. From germline, CDR1 is SNHLY and CDR2 FYNNEI. The V gene end was trimmed by 6 bases and the J gene end by 1 base; junction bases not matched to a gene: 6. This CDR3 has 15 amino acids. The DNA of the CDR3 is TGTGCCAGCAGGACCAGCGGGAGGTTCCAAGAGACCCAGTACTTC. Its protein product is CASRTSGRFQETQYF.

The rearrangement joins TRBV5-1 to TRBJ1-3; D is ambiguous. CDR1 and CDR2 from the germline V gene are SGHRS and YFSETQ. Trimming removed 0 bases at V and 0 bases at J, with 13 bases between. This CDR3 contains 17 residues. The CDR3: CASSLAPVLYSGNTIYF. CDR3 in DNA: TGCGCCAGCAGCTTGGCGCCAGTGCTCTACTCTGGAAACACCATATATTTT. Full variable domain (outside the CDR3, taken from reference TRBV5-1 and TRBJ1-3): KAGVTQTPRYLIKTRGQQVTLSCSPISGHRSVSWYQQTPGQGLQFLFEYFSETQRNKGNFPGRFSGRQFSNSRSEMNVSTLELGDSALYLCASSLAPVLYSGNTIYFGEGSWLTVV.

V gene TRBV4-3 combines with J gene TRBJ2-7, with D perhaps matching TRBD1 or TRBD2 (7 bases each). The CDR3 runs to 16 residues. Per the germline V gene, CDR1 is LGHNA and CDR2 is YSLEER. V lost 4 bases, J lost 6 bases, and 22 bases lay in between. CDR3 protein: CASSRRFQGEGREQYF. CDR3 nucleotides: TGCGCCAGCAGCCGCCGCTTCCAGGGGGAGGGCCGCGAGCAGTACTTC.

This clone turned up a few times. The chain has TRBV18 and TRBJ2-7; D unresolved. Looked up from germline, CDR1 is KGHSH and CDR2 is LQKENI. The CDR3 is made up of 13 amino acids. The V gene lost 0 bases and the J gene lost 2 bases, with 5 bases spanning the gap. This chain's CDR3 is CASSPPQTYEQYF. The CDR3 DNA is TGTGCCAGCTCACCACCCCAGACCTACGAGCAGTACTTC.

The chain combines TRBV18 with TRBJ2-3; D call uncertain. Trimming cost V 4 bases and J 6 bases, with 11 bases left between them. Germline V gene data show CDR1 as KGHSH and CDR2 as LQKENI. There are 13 residues in the CDR3. Here the CDR3 DNA reads TGTGCCAGCTCACTGGCTAGTGTGGATACGCAGTATTTT. It translates to CASSLASVDTQYF.

On this clone: Other nucleotide sequences from this sample produce the same CDR3. The chain recombines TRBV10-3 with TRBJ2-7, with D possibly matching TRBD2 (6 bases). V was cut by 8 bases and J by 4 bases, with 18 bases left in between. CDR3 length: 14 amino acids. Per germline, CDR1 ENHRY and CDR2 SYGVKD. CDR3 in amino acids: CAIFSGTGDYEQYF. For the CDR3, the DNA is TGTGCCATCTTCTCCGGGACGGGGGATTACGAGCAGTACTTC.

The chain carries TRBV18 and TRBJ2-1, with 7 bases that match TRBD2. The trim removed 4 bases at V and 4 bases at J, leaving 7 bases unmatched. Germline V lookup: CDR1 KGHSH, CDR2 LQKENI. The CDR3 consists of 15 residues. The DNA of the CDR3 is TGTGCCAGCTCACGTCCGGGACTATCTTACAATGAGCAGTTCTTC. Its translation is CASSRPGLSYNEQFF.

V is TRBV4-3 and J is TRBJ2-7, with D possibly TRBD1 on 6 matching bases. The CDR3 has 13 amino acids. Germline V gene data show CDR1 as LGHNA and CDR2 as YSLEER. Trimming removed 0 bases from V and 5 bases from J, with 8 bases in between. CDR3 protein: CASSQDSGDEQYF. Written as DNA, the CDR3 is TGCGCCAGCAGCCAAGATTCAGGGGACGAGCAGTACTTC.

The chain uses TRBV6-5 and TRBJ2-2; 8 nucleotides align to TRBD1. J was trimmed by 4 bases and V by 2 bases; bases with no gene match: 3. Germline assignment: CDR1 MNHEY and CDR2 SVGAGI. This CDR3 region has 15 residues. CDR3 sequence: CASSYGQGLTGELFF. Here the CDR3 DNA reads TGTGCCAGCAGTTACGGACAGGGTCTCACCGGGGAGCTGTTTTTT.

V gene TRBV6-5 combines with J gene TRBJ2-5, with 11 bases matching TRBD2. V was pared by 6 bases and J by 5 bases, with 5 bases of the junction left unmatched. The CDR3 has 14 amino acids. Germline CDR1 reads MNHEY; CDR2 reads SVGAGI. Written as DNA, the CDR3 is TGTGCCAGCAGGCTAGCGGGAGGAGGGGAGACCCAGTACTTC. This translates into CASRLAGGGETQYF.

The chain combines TRBV18 with TRBJ2-1; D gene ambiguous. Germline V gene data show CDR1 as KGHSH and CDR2 as LQKENI. Between the trimmed V and J ends, which lost 3 bases and 5 bases, there was a span of 11 bases. CDR3 length: 14 residues. CDR3 residues: CASSPYSTDNEQFF. CDR3 sequence (DNA): TGTGCCAGCTCACCGTACTCCACGGACAATGAGCAGTTCTTC.

The rearrangement joins TRBV29-1 to TRBJ2-3; D not resolved. V was trimmed by 7 bases and J by 2 bases, leaving 13 bases between them. The CDR3 runs 13 residues. Germline V lookup: CDR1 SQVTM, CDR2 ANQGSEA. Written as DNA, the CDR3 is TGCAGCGGTAAACCTATAGTCACAGATACGCAGTATTTT. It codes for CSGKPIVTDTQYF.

CDR3 in DNA: TGTGCCAGCAGCGGAGATGCGGGAGGTCTCCAAGAGACCCAGTACTTC. Translation gives CASSGDAGGLQETQYF. V is TRBV7-6 and J is TRBJ2-5; 8 nucleotides match TRBD2. CDR1 is SGHVS, CDR2 FNYEAQ, per germline. The CDR3 contains 16 residues. The V and J ends lost 5 bases and 1 base, in that order; junction bases with no gene match: 9.

The chain couples TRBV19 to TRBJ1-2, with 9 bases lining up with TRBD1. V was clipped by 9 bases and J by 4 bases; unmatched bases: 3. The CDR3 consists of 12 residues. Germline CDR1 and CDR2: LNHDA and SQIVND (reference sequence). This CDR3 reads CASEDRGYGYTF. CDR3 DNA: TGTGCCAGCGAGGACAGGGGCTATGGCTACACCTTC.

V and J are TRBV10-3 and TRBJ2-2, with 7 bases fitting TRBD1. The CDR3 length is 13 residues. The ends lost 7 bases at V and 6 bases at J; junction bases unmatched: 5. Germline CDR1 and CDR2: ENHRY and SYGVKD. CDR3 loop: CAITPTGSGELFF. CDR3 DNA: TGTGCCATCACACCGACAGGGTCCGGGGAGCTGTTTTTT.

The chain carries TRBV19 and TRBJ1-3; a possible D gene is TRBD1 (6 bases). The CDR3 covers 16 residues. Per germline, CDR1 LNHDA and CDR2 SQIVND (reference sequence). The V end was cut by 4 bases, the J end by 0 bases, with 13 bases between. The CDR3 DNA sequence: TGTGCCAGTAGTACCCTTTGGACAGTCTCTGGAAACACCATATATTTT. Its translation is CASSTLWTVSGNTIYF.

V and J are TRBV4-2 and TRBJ2-3; 7 nucleotides agree with TRBD2. The CDR3 is 15 amino acids. CDR1 and CDR2 from the germline V gene are LGHNA and YNFKEQ. Losses at the gene ends were 2 bases for V and 2 bases for J; bases not matched to a gene: 4. In DNA, the CDR3 is TGTGCCAGCAGCCAACTAGCGGACTCCACAGATACGCAGTATTTT. This codes for CASSQLADSTDTQYF.

This chain uses TRBV4-2 with TRBJ2-7; no clear D gene. The CDR3 spans 15 residues. CDR1 is LGHNA and CDR2 is YNFKEQ in the germline V gene. V dropped 3 bases and J dropped 4 bases, with 16 bases sitting between them. The CDR3 here is CASSQAAAEVYEQYF. The DNA for the CDR3 is TGTGCCAGCAGCCAGGCGGCAGCCGAAGTATACGAGCAGTACTTC.

The rearrangement joins TRBV10-3 to TRBJ2-3; no clear D. Germline loops: CDR1 ENHRY, CDR2 SYGVKD. V was cut by 1 base and J by 4 bases, with 15 bases left in between. The CDR3 has 16 amino acids. The DNA of the CDR3 is TGTGCCATCAGTGAGTTGTCCCTCGGGTCGGCAGATACGCAGTATTTT. It codes for CAISELSLGSADTQYF.

The genes are TRBV10-2 and TRBJ2-5; D not resolved. Trimming left V 0 bases short and J 2 bases short, with 10 bases between. This CDR3 has 15 residues. Germline V CDR1 and CDR2: WSHSY, SAAADI. CDR3 amino acids: CASSESVHLQETQYF. The CDR3 DNA follows: TGCGCCAGCAGTGAGTCTGTACACCTACAAGAGACCCAGTACTTC.

This clone was seen once. This rearrangement joins TRBV7-2 to TRBJ2-7; 9 positions agree with TRBD1. CDR3 size: 18 residues. Germline trimming cut 0 bases from V and 0 bases from J; bases unmatched to any gene: 9. Per the germline V gene, CDR1 is SGHTA and CDR2 is FQGNSA. The DNA of the CDR3 is TGTGCCAGCAGCTTAGCCACCGACAGGGGGTTGACCTCCTACGAGCAGTACTTC. Amino acid sequence: CASSLATDRGLTSYEQYF.